The present entry profiles one TCR beta chain with its context. This sample was taken from a study of shared clonotypes between healthy human individuals. Study-wide context: Donors consisted of a couple of women and a few men between 18 and 49.

This CDR3 contains 15 residues. With 1 base removed from V and 1 base from J, the gap between germline ends came to 10 bases. Germline CDR1 SGHTA, CDR2 FQGNSA. Terminally differentiated effector memory CD45RA+ cells were excluded by CCR7 positive selection of CD45RO-negative cells. All the donors were Caucasian adults who lived in Nashville, Tennessee. TCRdb's table, derived via immunoSEQ multiplex PCR, lists solely in-frame clones and lacks some. The profile shows roughly 570,000 clones, nearly 98% of them singletons. The chain couples TRBV7-2 to TRBJ1-1, with D possibly TRBD1 on 6 matching bases. This TCR was sampled from a man younger than 40 in good health. Sequencing used naive CD8+ T cells sorted from blood. CDR3 amino acids: CASSLVGQKNTEAFF. In DNA, the CDR3 is TGTGCCAGCAGCTTAGTAGGACAGAAGAACACTGAAGCTTTCTTT. Complete variable domain (other parts from reference TRBV7-2 and TRBJ1-1): GAGVSQSPSNKVTEKGKDVELRCDPISGHTALYWYRQSLGQGLEFLIYFQGNSAPDKSGLPSDRFSAERTGGSVSTLTIQRTQQEDSAVYLCASSLVGQKNTEAFFGQGTRLTVV.